This TCR beta chain emerged from a study of vaccination and CD4 T cells after COVID-19. Whole-study context: Overlapping SARS-CoV-2, HCoV-NL63, HCoV-OC43 and HCoV-229E spike peptides were used to stimulate cells.

This CDR3 spans 14 amino acids. V was clipped by 4 bases and J by 7 bases, with 14 bases between them. Germline lookup yields CDR1 SNHLY and CDR2 FYNNEI. The treatment is: 10-day PBMC culture with coronavirus spike peptide pools or control peptides (ViraFEST assay). Peptide-pool expansion of antigen-specific T cells preceded TCR sequencing in ViraFEST. The authors isolated CD4+ T cells by negative selection after around 11 days of culture. This clonotype was picked up a small number of times. No antigen is known for it. The Oncomine TCR Beta short-read assay generated sequence data from the DNA of cultured CD4+ T cells. One entry per CDR3 protein, called by TCRdb with MiXCR from the PCR reads. The sample lists 10,000 to 15,000 distinct CDR3 sequences, around 76% occurring once.

This clonotype was sampled from a human donor who received a COVID-19 vaccine. This chain joins TRBV2 and TRBJ1-5, with D possibly being TRBD1 (6 bases). Source: CD4+ T cells from blood, cultured in vitro, taken after SARS-CoV-2 vaccination. In DNA form, the CDR3 reads TGTGCCAGCAGTGGGATGAGGGGGGACCAGCCCCAGCATTTT. It translates to CASSGMRGDQPQHF.